The rows below give T cell receptor beta chains drawn from one sample of a study of control samples from healthy donors and cancer patients. Clones were sequenced by immunoSEQ multiplex PCR, and TCRdb holds only the in-frame ones, with some missing. Of about 170,000 clones detected, roughly 91% appear once; the ten largest clones hold approximately 1.6%. Sequenced input: blood. The receptors were sampled from a woman aged 30 to 39 in good health. The CDR3 runs from the conserved cysteine through the conserved F or W. Fields, in order: J gene, D gene, clone size, V gene, CDR3 protein, CDR3 DNA. A D gene is named only where the DNA matches it firmly. The size of a clone is reported for some rows only, either as once, few or many, or as a class for expanded clones.

j_call: TRBJ1-2
d_call: NA
clone_size: NA
v_call: TRBV12-3/TRBV12-4
cdr3_aa: CASSLQGWGGYTF
cdr3_nt: TGTGCCAGCAGTTTACAGGGGTGGGGTGGCTACACCTTC

j_call: TRBJ2-3
d_call: NA
clone_size: NA
v_call: TRBV28
cdr3_aa: CASSSPLQLSSTDTQYF
cdr3_nt: TGTGCCAGCAGTTCCCCCCTACAGTTATCTAGCACAGATACGCAGTATTTT

j_call: TRBJ2-1
d_call: TRBD2
clone_size: NA
v_call: TRBV7-2
cdr3_aa: CASSSGLAGGSEQFF
cdr3_nt: TGTGCCAGCAGCTCCGGACTAGCGGGAGGGAGTGAGCAGTTCTTC

j_call: TRBJ2-1
d_call: NA
clone_size: NA
v_call: TRBV25-1
cdr3_aa: CASSEWRAGSYNEQFF
cdr3_nt: TGTGCCAGCAGTGAATGGAGGGCCGGGTCCTACAATGAGCAGTTCTTC

j_call: TRBJ2-5
d_call: TRBD1
clone_size: NA
v_call: TRBV7-3
cdr3_aa: CASSRDRGQETQYF
cdr3_nt: TGTGCCAGCAGCCGGGACAGGGGGCAAGAGACCCAGTACTTC

j_call: TRBJ1-6
d_call: NA
clone_size: NA
v_call: TRBV6-1
cdr3_aa: CASSEGRNYSPLHF
cdr3_nt: TGTGCCAGCAGTGAAGGCAGGAACTATTCACCCCTCCACTTT

j_call: TRBJ2-1
d_call: NA
clone_size: NA
v_call: TRBV5-1
cdr3_aa: CASSLEFISSYNEQFF
cdr3_nt: TGCGCCAGCAGCTTGGAATTTATTAGCTCCTACAATGAGCAGTTCTTC

j_call: TRBJ2-4
d_call: TRBD1
clone_size: few
v_call: TRBV29-1
cdr3_aa: CSVVSGGVKNIQYF
cdr3_nt: TGCAGCGTTGTGTCAGGGGGAGTCAAAAACATTCAGTACTTC

j_call: TRBJ2-7
d_call: TRBD2
clone_size: NA
v_call: TRBV28
cdr3_aa: CASSLGGGTSGRAQYF
cdr3_nt: TGTGCCAGCAGTTTGGGGGGAGGGACTAGCGGGAGGGCTCAGTACTTC

j_call: TRBJ1-6
d_call: NA
clone_size: NA
v_call: TRBV27
cdr3_aa: CASSPRAGNSPLHF
cdr3_nt: TGTGCCAGCAGCCCAAGGGCCGGGAATTCACCCCTCCACTTT

j_call: TRBJ2-7
d_call: NA
clone_size: few
v_call: TRBV15
cdr3_aa: CATSRDFGGGPSYEQYF
cdr3_nt: TGTGCCACCAGCAGAGATTTTGGGGGAGGTCCCTCCTACGAGCAGTACTTC

j_call: TRBJ2-2
d_call: NA
clone_size: NA
v_call: TRBV7-8
cdr3_aa: CASSLAGPNTGELFF
cdr3_nt: TGTGCCAGCAGCTTAGCGGGACCTAACACCGGGGAGCTGTTTTTT

j_call: TRBJ1-2
d_call: TRBD1
clone_size: NA
v_call: TRBV6-4
cdr3_aa: CASSPDRLGYGYTF
cdr3_nt: TGTGCCAGCAGTCCGGACAGGTTGGGTTATGGCTACACCTTC

j_call: TRBJ1-1
d_call: NA
clone_size: NA
v_call: TRBV11-3
cdr3_aa: CASSLEGGTEAFF
cdr3_nt: TGTGCCAGCAGCTTAGAGGGTGGCACTGAAGCTTTCTTT

j_call: TRBJ2-4
d_call: TRBD2
clone_size: once
v_call: TRBV5-5
cdr3_aa: CASRTSGGNIQYF
cdr3_nt: TGTGCCAGTAGAACTAGCGGGGGAAACATTCAGTACTTC

j_call: TRBJ2-2
d_call: NA
clone_size: NA
v_call: TRBV9
cdr3_aa: CASSAGTNTGELFF
cdr3_nt: TGTGCCAGCAGCGCCGGGACTAACACCGGGGAGCTGTTTTTT

j_call: TRBJ2-3
d_call: TRBD2
clone_size: NA
v_call: TRBV6-1
cdr3_aa: CASSDLAGGDNTDTQYF
cdr3_nt: TGTGCCAGCAGTGATCTAGCGGGGGGGGACAACACAGATACGCAGTATTTT

j_call: TRBJ1-4
d_call: TRBD1
clone_size: NA
v_call: TRBV6-6
cdr3_aa: CASSYGQGGANEKLFF
cdr3_nt: TGTGCCAGCAGTTACGGACAGGGGGGGGCTAATGAAAAACTGTTTTTT

j_call: TRBJ2-3
d_call: TRBD1
clone_size: NA
v_call: TRBV6-1
cdr3_aa: CASSEGTGGADTQYF
cdr3_nt: TGTGCCAGCAGTGAAGGGACAGGGGGCGCAGATACGCAGTATTTT

j_call: TRBJ1-4
d_call: TRBD1
clone_size: NA
v_call: TRBV3-1/TRBV3-2
cdr3_aa: CASRPGTDNEKLFF
cdr3_nt: TGTGCCAGCAGGCCCGGGACAGATAATGAAAAACTGTTTTTT

j_call: TRBJ2-6
d_call: NA
clone_size: NA
v_call: TRBV5-1
cdr3_aa: CASSLEGYGANVLTF
cdr3_nt: TGCGCCAGCAGCTTGGAAGGGTACGGGGCCAACGTCCTGACTTTC

j_call: TRBJ1-4
d_call: NA
clone_size: NA
v_call: TRBV6-6
cdr3_aa: CASSYRSNEKLFF
cdr3_nt: TGTGCCAGCAGTTACCGTTCTAATGAAAAACTGTTTTTT

j_call: TRBJ2-6
d_call: NA
clone_size: NA
v_call: TRBV19
cdr3_aa: CASTATGSGANVLTF
cdr3_nt: TGTGCCAGTACCGCCACAGGGTCTGGGGCCAACGTCCTGACTTTC

j_call: TRBJ1-1
d_call: NA
clone_size: NA
v_call: TRBV18
cdr3_aa: CASSTRGNTEAFF
cdr3_nt: TGTGCCAGCTCAACAAGGGGGAACACTGAAGCTTTCTTT

j_call: TRBJ1-5
d_call: TRBD1
clone_size: NA
v_call: TRBV6-2/TRBV6-3
cdr3_aa: CASSYEGASNQPQHF
cdr3_nt: TGTGCCAGCAGTTACGAGGGGGCTAGCAATCAGCCCCAGCATTTT

j_call: TRBJ1-5
d_call: TRBD1
clone_size: NA
v_call: TRBV19
cdr3_aa: CASSMDRGSAQHF
cdr3_nt: TGTGCCAGTAGTATGGACAGGGGATCAGCCCAGCATTTT

j_call: TRBJ1-1
d_call: TRBD1
clone_size: NA
v_call: TRBV25-1
cdr3_aa: CASSEPWQGGTEAFF
cdr3_nt: TGTGCCAGCAGTGAACCCTGGCAGGGGGGAACTGAAGCTTTCTTT

j_call: TRBJ2-6
d_call: NA
clone_size: NA
v_call: TRBV29-1
cdr3_aa: CSVARDTDSGANVLTF
cdr3_nt: TGCAGCGTCGCCCGGGACACGGACTCTGGGGCCAACGTCCTGACTTTC

j_call: TRBJ2-3
d_call: TRBD2
clone_size: NA
v_call: TRBV4-2
cdr3_aa: CASSRGTRGTDTQYF
cdr3_nt: TGTGCCAGCAGCCGAGGGACTAGGGGGACAGATACGCAGTATTTT

j_call: TRBJ2-7
d_call: NA
clone_size: NA
v_call: TRBV11-2
cdr3_aa: CASSFPGAAYEQYF
cdr3_nt: TGTGCCAGCAGCTTCCCCGGGGCAGCCTACGAGCAGTACTTC

j_call: TRBJ1-6
d_call: TRBD1
clone_size: NA
v_call: TRBV7-9
cdr3_aa: CASSLFPGQGARNSPLHF
cdr3_nt: TGTGCCAGCAGCTTATTCCCGGGACAGGGGGCGAGGAATTCACCCCTCCACTTT

j_call: TRBJ1-5
d_call: TRBD1
clone_size: NA
v_call: TRBV5-8
cdr3_aa: CASSLAGTGGQPQHF
cdr3_nt: TGTGCCAGCAGCTTGGCCGGGACAGGAGGTCAGCCCCAGCATTTT

j_call: TRBJ2-3
d_call: NA
clone_size: NA
v_call: TRBV7-3
cdr3_aa: CASSQSTGPDTQYF
cdr3_nt: TGTGCCAGCAGCCAGTCCACAGGGCCAGATACGCAGTATTTT

j_call: TRBJ2-1
d_call: TRBD2
clone_size: NA
v_call: TRBV4-2
cdr3_aa: CASSPAGGNNEQFF
cdr3_nt: TGTGCCAGCAGCCCAGCGGGAGGTAACAATGAGCAGTTCTTC

j_call: TRBJ2-1
d_call: NA
clone_size: NA
v_call: TRBV30
cdr3_aa: CAWSVREYNEQFF
cdr3_nt: TGTGCCTGGAGTGTACGGGAGTACAATGAGCAGTTCTTC

j_call: TRBJ2-4
d_call: NA
clone_size: NA
v_call: TRBV20-1
cdr3_aa: CSARDSNIQYF
cdr3_nt: TGCAGTGCTAGAGACTCAAACATTCAGTACTTC

j_call: TRBJ2-3
d_call: NA
clone_size: NA
v_call: TRBV4-3
cdr3_aa: CASSQEPRGTDTQYF
cdr3_nt: TGCGCCAGCAGCCAAGAGCCTAGGGGCACAGATACGCAGTATTTT

j_call: TRBJ2-1
d_call: TRBD2
clone_size: NA
v_call: TRBV7-3
cdr3_aa: CASSLSGRGNNEQFF
cdr3_nt: TGTGCCAGCAGCCTTAGCGGGAGGGGGAACAATGAGCAGTTCTTC

j_call: TRBJ2-5
d_call: NA
clone_size: NA
v_call: TRBV29-1
cdr3_aa: CSVALQETQYF
cdr3_nt: TGCAGCGTTGCTCTCCAAGAGACCCAGTACTTC

j_call: TRBJ2-7
d_call: TRBD2
clone_size: NA
v_call: TRBV5-1
cdr3_aa: CASSLPGTSYEQYF
cdr3_nt: TGCGCCAGCAGCTTGCCAGGGACTAGCTACGAGCAGTACTTC

j_call: TRBJ1-1
d_call: NA
clone_size: NA
v_call: TRBV5-1
cdr3_aa: CASSLAGRNTEAFF
cdr3_nt: TGCGCCAGCAGCTTGGCCGGACGGAACACTGAAGCTTTCTTT

j_call: TRBJ2-1
d_call: NA
clone_size: NA
v_call: TRBV9
cdr3_aa: CASSVALGRTSYNEQFF
cdr3_nt: TGTGCCAGCAGCGTAGCTTTGGGGAGGACCTCTTACAATGAGCAGTTCTTC

j_call: TRBJ2-5
d_call: TRBD2
clone_size: NA
v_call: TRBV2
cdr3_aa: CASRRGATQETQYF
cdr3_nt: TGTGCCAGCAGGCGGGGGGCAACCCAAGAGACCCAGTACTTC

j_call: TRBJ2-2
d_call: TRBD1
clone_size: few
v_call: TRBV6-4
cdr3_aa: CASSETGGNGELFF
cdr3_nt: TGTGCCAGCAGTGAAACAGGGGGCAACGGGGAGCTGTTTTTT

j_call: TRBJ2-1
d_call: TRBD1
clone_size: NA
v_call: TRBV6-4
cdr3_aa: CASSGDSSIDEQFF
cdr3_nt: TGTGCCAGCAGTGGGGACAGTTCGATCGATGAGCAGTTCTTC

j_call: TRBJ1-1
d_call: NA
clone_size: NA
v_call: TRBV5-6
cdr3_aa: CASSLEWKGEAFF
cdr3_nt: TGTGCCAGCAGCTTGGAGTGGAAGGGCGAAGCTTTCTTT

j_call: TRBJ1-5
d_call: NA
clone_size: NA
v_call: TRBV4-2
cdr3_aa: CASSQDRGSQPQHF
cdr3_nt: TGTGCCAGCAGCCAAGATCGGGGGTCTCAGCCCCAGCATTTT

j_call: TRBJ1-4
d_call: NA
clone_size: NA
v_call: TRBV28
cdr3_aa: CASRTGEKLFF
cdr3_nt: TGTGCCAGCAGGACAGGAGAAAAACTGTTTTTT

j_call: TRBJ2-7
d_call: NA
clone_size: NA
v_call: TRBV9
cdr3_aa: CASSEPTSEQYF
cdr3_nt: TGTGCCAGCAGCGAGCCCACTAGCGAGCAGTACTTC

j_call: TRBJ1-6
d_call: TRBD1
clone_size: NA
v_call: TRBV7-9
cdr3_aa: CASSPYAGTGTNSPLHF
cdr3_nt: TGTGCCAGCAGCCCGTACGCCGGGACAGGGACTAATTCACCCCTCCACTTT

j_call: TRBJ2-6
d_call: TRBD1
clone_size: once
v_call: TRBV5-4
cdr3_aa: CASSSTGGGANVLTF
cdr3_nt: TGTGCCAGCAGCTCGACAGGGGGTGGGGCCAACGTCCTGACTTTC

j_call: TRBJ2-1
d_call: NA
clone_size: NA
v_call: TRBV28
cdr3_aa: CASSLLAAGYNEQFF
cdr3_nt: TGTGCCAGCAGTTTATTAGCGGCCGGCTACAATGAGCAGTTCTTC

j_call: TRBJ1-5
d_call: TRBD1
clone_size: NA
v_call: TRBV19
cdr3_aa: CASKDRGNQPQHF
cdr3_nt: TGTGCCAGTAAGGACAGGGGCAATCAGCCCCAGCATTTT

j_call: TRBJ2-7
d_call: NA
clone_size: once
v_call: TRBV28
cdr3_aa: CASKDSSYEQYF
cdr3_nt: TGTGCCAGCAAGGACAGCTCCTACGAGCAGTACTTC

j_call: TRBJ2-5
d_call: TRBD2
clone_size: NA
v_call: TRBV10-3
cdr3_aa: CAISAGSGGVETQYF
cdr3_nt: TGTGCCATCAGTGCGGGGTCGGGAGGAGTAGAGACCCAGTACTTC

j_call: TRBJ1-2
d_call: NA
clone_size: once
v_call: TRBV7-9
cdr3_aa: CASSLGAQGYGYTF
cdr3_nt: TGTGCCAGCAGCTTGGGGGCGCAGGGCTATGGCTACACCTTC

j_call: TRBJ2-1
d_call: TRBD2
clone_size: NA
v_call: TRBV19
cdr3_aa: CASSIEGLAGASYNEQFF
cdr3_nt: TGTGCCAGTAGTATAGAAGGACTAGCGGGAGCTTCCTACAATGAGCAGTTCTTC